This T cell receptor beta chain stems from a study of cytomegalovirus exposure and HLA in healthy donors. Study-wide points: Analysis performed later found more than 15,000 TCR beta sequences associated with HLA alleles at 0.05 false discovery rate. Follow-up analysis later connected one missense variant in DCLRE1C with trimming of TCR beta V- and J-genes.

PCR amplification relied on 60 Vbeta primers (plus 13 Jbeta primers). Data came from immunoSEQ multiplex PCR; TCRdb stores just in-frame clones and leaves some out. The data hold about 98,000 clones, with around 70% observed a single time. This clone was seen only once. Antigen specificity is unknown. Germline CDR1 is SGHNT and CDR2 is YYREEE (reference sequence). The CDR3 loop spans 12 amino acids. The germline V and J ends were trimmed by 0 bases and 6 bases, with 7 bases remaining between them. The sample taken for sequencing was PBMCs. The rearrangement links TRBV5-4 to TRBJ2-7; D not resolved. This TCR derives from a man aged 45-65 years in good health and CMV-seronegative. The CDR3 spells CASSLDSAEQYF. As DNA, the CDR3 is TGTGCCAGCAGCTTGGACAGTGCCGAGCAGTACTTC.